This T cell receptor beta chain was recovered during a study of CD8+CD57+ T cells in acquired aplastic anemia. The CDR3 covers 15 residues. Germline V lookup: CDR1 SGHDT, CDR2 YYEEEE. The template used for profiling TCR beta VDJ and CDR3 was genomic DNA. MiXCR, run by TCRdb on the reads, gives a single entry per CDR3 protein. Of approximately 160,000 distinct CDR3 sequences listed, around 40% are singletons. As concerns this clonotype: One end of the junction is discordant with germline, which a read error may explain.

The chain recombines TRBV5-6 with TRBJ1-4, with D possibly matching TRBD1 (5 bases). Sequencing was carried out using sorted CD4+, CD8+, or CD8+CD57+ T cells (not recorded which) from PBMCs. The source of this sequence is a human donor in good health. The CDR3 DNA reads TGTGCCAGCAGGTCCTTCGGGGCTTATAATGAAAACCTGTTTTTT. It encodes CASRSFGAYNENLFF.